The source of this TCR beta chain is a study of T cells expressing NK-cell markers. In the study overall: There were seven HCMV-seropositive donors and one seronegative donor among the eight sequenced.

Whole-study results and caveats: Six of the donors carried dominant NKG2C+ clonotypes that took up 1.0-7.0% of their CD8+ T cells.

TCRdb re-called the 5' RACE reads, yielding one record per CDR3 amino acid sequence without DNA. This listing includes 150,000 or so distinct CDR3 sequences. The CDR3 spans 14 residues. Germline V CDR1 and CDR2: MNHNY, SVGAGI (reference sequence). Comment on this clonotype: Antigen unknown.

The chain combines TRBV6-6 with TRBJ1-5; lacking DNA, the TRBD1 call made by TCRdb goes unchecked. Sequenced input: blood T cells: a sorted CD56 or NKG2C T cell subset, CD4+ or CD8+ T cells, or bulk PBMC T cells (not recorded which). The receptor comes from a woman aged 45 to 65 in good health. The CDR3 spells CASSSPGVNQPQHF.